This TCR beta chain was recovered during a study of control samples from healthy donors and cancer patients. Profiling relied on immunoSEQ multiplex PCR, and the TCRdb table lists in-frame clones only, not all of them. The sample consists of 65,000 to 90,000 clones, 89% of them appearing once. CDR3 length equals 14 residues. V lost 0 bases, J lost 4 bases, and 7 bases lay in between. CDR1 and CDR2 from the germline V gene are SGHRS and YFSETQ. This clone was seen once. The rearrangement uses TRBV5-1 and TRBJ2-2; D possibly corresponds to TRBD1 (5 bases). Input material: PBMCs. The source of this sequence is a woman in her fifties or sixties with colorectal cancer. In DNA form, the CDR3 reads TGCGCCAGCAGCTTGGCGACAGCCACCGGGGAGCTGTTTTTT. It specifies CASSLATATGELFF.